A selection of T cell receptor beta chains follows, all from one sample in a study of blood T cell repertoires in COVID-19. TCRdb keeps only in-frame clones here, not all; method: immunoSEQ multiplex PCR. The table has some 60,000 clones, 91% seen once. Sequencing used peripheral blood. These receptors were taken from a man aged 55 to 70 with acute or convalescent COVID-19. Each CDR3 is given with its conserved first and last residue. D genes are given only for firm matches.

j_gene	v_gene	d_gene	CDR3nt	CDR3aa
TRBJ1-1	TRBV30	TRBD1	TGTGCCTGGAGTGCCCTGGGACAGGGGCGAGAGGGGGGCACTGAAGCTTTCTTT	CAWSALGQGREGGTEAFF
TRBJ2-7	TRBV24-1	TRBD1	TGTGCCACCCATCCCACGGGACAGACCTACGAGCAGTACTTC	CATHPTGQTYEQYF
TRBJ1-6	TRBV28	.	TGTGCCAGCAGTTTAGAGGGTCAGGGGAATTCACCCCTCCACTTT	CASSLEGQGNSPLHF
TRBJ2-1	TRBV13	.	TGTGCCAGCAGCTTAGCGCGGATGTGGAATGAGCAGTTCTTC	CASSLARMWNEQFF
TRBJ1-2	TRBV2	TRBD1	TGTGCCAGCACCAGGACAGGGGTGGATGGCTACACCTTC	CASTRTGVDGYTF
TRBJ1-1	TRBV6-5	.	TGTGCCAGCACAGAACGAAGAGGGATGAACACTGAAGCTTTCTTT	CASTERRGMNTEAFF
TRBJ2-7	TRBV28	TRBD1	TGTGCCAGCAGGCGCCCGGGACAGGGGACCTACGAGCAGTACTTC	CASRRPGQGTYEQYF
TRBJ2-1	TRBV4-3	TRBD2	TGCGCCAGCAGCCAAGAATCAATGGGTGGGACTAGATTTGACGAGCAGTTCTTC	CASSQESMGGTRFDEQFF
TRBJ2-5	TRBV28	TRBD2	TGTGCCAGCAGTTCCTCGGGCGGGAGGTACCAAGAGACCCAGTACTTC	CASSSSGGRYQETQYF
TRBJ2-5	TRBV29-1	TRBD1	TGCAGCGGCGGAAGACAGGGGGAGACCCAGTACTTC	CSGGRQGETQYF
TRBJ2-1	TRBV3-1/TRBV3-2	TRBD2	TGTGCCAGCAGCCAAGGGAAACTAGCGGGAGGGAATGAGCAGTTCTTC	CASSQGKLAGGNEQFF
TRBJ1-3	TRBV6-5	.	TGTGCCACCAAACCGCAGGGGTTTTATGGAAACACCATATATTTT	CATKPQGFYGNTIYF
TRBJ1-6	TRBV28	.	TGTGCCAGCAGTTTGGGCCCAGGGAATTCACCCCTCCACTTT	CASSLGPGNSPLHF
TRBJ1-6	TRBV27	TRBD1	TGTGCCAGCAGTCGACAGGGGGCGTATAATTCACCCCTCCACTTT	CASSRQGAYNSPLHF
TRBJ2-2	TRBV12-5	TRBD1	TGTGCTAGTGGTCTAGGACAGGGGCCGAACACCGGGGAGCTGTTTTTT	CASGLGQGPNTGELFF
TRBJ2-3	TRBV29-1	TRBD1	TGCAGCGTTGAAACGGGACAGGGGCCAGATACGCAGTATTTT	CSVETGQGPDTQYF
TRBJ2-2	TRBV19	.	TGTGCCAGTAGTAAGGCAGCAGGGATTGGGACCGGGGAGCTGTTTTTT	CASSKAAGIGTGELFF
TRBJ2-3	TRBV30	.	TGTGCCTGGAGCCAGGGAGGGGGAGGGGGCACAGATACGCAGTATTTT	CAWSQGGGGGTDTQYF
TRBJ2-7	TRBV24-1	.	TGTGCCACCAGTGACCCCGGTCAGGGGTCCCCCTACGAGCAGTACTTC	CATSDPGQGSPYEQYF
TRBJ1-1	TRBV7-9	.	TGTGCCAGCAGCCCTGGACAATTGAACACTGAAGCTTTCTTT	CASSPGQLNTEAFF
TRBJ1-4	TRBV19	.	TGTGCCAGTAGTTTCTTCCAGGGCACTAATGAAAAACTGTTTTTT	CASSFFQGTNEKLFF
TRBJ1-5	TRBV19	.	TGTGCCAGTAGGCATACAGGGCGCGGGCAGCCCCAGCATTTT	CASRHTGRGQPQHF